This T cell receptor (beta chain) was sequenced for a study of T cell repertoires in cytomegalovirus infection (dated by TCRdb to the late 2010s). Regarding the study in general: Recently identified HLA-C-restricted CMV epitopes, whose presentation resists viral immunomodulation, were targeted by peptide stimulations together with well-studied HLA-B-restricted epitopes. Donor HLA type was relevant to the analysis, because carriage of CMV infection together with the matching HLA type was indicated by public TCR beta signatures.

Taken with the paper, the label for treatment or condition translates to: in vitro stimulation with specific CMV peptide epitopes to enrich CMV-specific T cells. To note about this clonotype: Its antigen is not yet known. Base qualities are not at hand, and no much larger clone is one base apart.

Looking up the germline V gene yields CDR1 KGHSH and CDR2 LQKENI. V is trimmed back by 3 bases and J by 4 bases, and the junction contains 7 bases that no gene match accounts for. The CDR3 contains 16 residues, cysteine and phenylalanine counted. The read is trimmed to its CDR3 DNA, 48 bases read in frame from base 1. Sequencing instrument: Illumina HiSeq 1500. In TCRdb, the public reads were trimmed at Q25 with fastp and aligned with MiXCR, with productive beta chains retained. Records with the same CDR3 protein are collapsed into one entry carrying the most frequent genes and DNA. This sample has approximately 990,000 distinct CDR3 sequences in its table, and under 40% of those were observed once. The ten largest clones add up to around 15% of the sample. Study-wide findings and limitations: The ex vivo response was dominated by HLA-C-restricted CMV-specific TCR beta clonotypes, which also provided the single most frequent clonotype in two of eight donors. In both this cohort and an independent roughly 350-donor cohort, the cumulative frequency of public TCR beta family members distinguished carriers of CMV infection plus the relevant HLA type.

Sequencing used cultured CD8+ T cells from PBMCs, obtained from culture after CMV antigen stimulation. The receptor chain draws on TRBV18 and TRBJ2-3, and 10 junction bases match TRBD1. The source is a human donor in good health (CMV status not recorded). Some clones in this sample may be carry-over from other donors' samples. The DNA sequence follows: TGTGCCAGCTCACCTCGGGACAGGGGAATGGCAGATACGCAGTATTTT. It encodes CASSPRDRGMADTQYF.